This T cell receptor (beta chain) was sequenced in a study of CD8 T cells in Susac syndrome. The multiple sclerosis controls were treatment-naive patients with relapsing-remitting disease that was stable or active. FACS was used to enrich TEMRA cells, whereas the CD8+ and CD4+ T cells were obtained by negative isolation. This CDR3 spans 15 amino acids. The trim removed 6 bases at V and 3 bases at J, leaving 5 bases unmatched. Germline CDR1 and CDR2: ENHRY and SYGVKD. The RNA, about 0.5 to 1 ug, was put through reverse transcription using random hexamers. immunoSEQ multiplex PCR amplified TCR beta CDR3 across 54 Vbeta, 13 Jbeta. TCRdb fed the immunoSEQ multiplex PCR reads into MiXCR, producing one record per CDR3 protein. The table shows some 450,000 distinct CDR3 sequences, with about 85% occurring only once.

The receptor's source is a human donor with multiple sclerosis. The sample taken for sequencing was CD8+ T cells from PBMCs. The gene calls are TRBV10-3 and TRBJ2-3; 11 bases agree with TRBD1. The CDR3 region is CAIRADRGLTDTQYF. Written as DNA, the CDR3 is TGTGCCATCAGGGCGGACAGGGGGCTTACAGATACGCAGTATTTT.